Shown below are 23 T cell receptor beta chains from a single sample sequenced in a study of blood T cell repertoires in COVID-19. This table comes from immunoSEQ multiplex PCR, and its TCRdb copy is limited to in-frame clones, with some not included. The data hold about 140,000 clones, with roughly 86% observed a single time. What was sequenced was peripheral blood. Receptors were obtained from a woman between 50 and 59 years old with acute or convalescent COVID-19.

Turning to this clone: This is likely a read error, given that the CDR3 carries no conserved phenylalanine or tryptophan at its end. It is unclear where the CDR3 begins or ends on the DNA, so no DNA is shown, and the CDR3 is as TCRdb lists it. The chain links TRBV3-1 (or the pseudogene TRBV3-2) to TRBJ2-7; the D call of TRBD2 is as the table states it, not checked on the DNA. The CDR3 is 13 amino acids in total, end residues counted. Germline V gene lookup returns CDR1 LGHDT and CDR2 YNNKEL (reference sequence). This chain's CDR3 is CASSQARDYVVEY.

The V call is TRBV5-1, the J call TRBJ1-5; TRBD1 aligns across 10 bases. Germline trimming cut 5 bases from V and 5 bases from J; bases unmatched to any gene: 7. The CDR3 spans 15 residues. Looked up from germline, CDR1 is SGHRS and CDR2 is YFSETQ. Written as DNA, the CDR3 is TGCGCCAGCAGTTGGGACGGGACAGGGGATCAGCCCCAGCATTTT. Translated: CASSWDGTGDQPQHF.

The V call is TRBV19, the J call TRBJ1-2; possible D gene TRBD1, 5 bases. This CDR3 is 13 amino acids long. The V end lost 3 bases, the J end lost 2 bases, and 7 bases lay between the germline ends. The V gene's germline CDR1 is LNHDA and CDR2 SQIVND (reference sequence). CDR3 coding DNA: TGTGCCAGTAGTATCGGGGGGAACTATGGCTACACCTTC. It translates to CASSIGGNYGYTF.

In the case of this clone: A read error may account for a junction end that differs from germline. The chain has TRBV28 and TRBJ2-7; D is uncertain. This CDR3 is built from 14 residues. CDR1 is MDHEN and CDR2 is SYDVKM in the germline V gene. CDR3 loop: CASSGRLPSDEQYF. The CDR3, as DNA: TGTGCCAGCAGTGGCAGACTTCCCTCCGACGAGCAGTACTTC.

The rearrangement uses TRBV3-1 (or the pseudogene TRBV3-2) and TRBJ2-5, with D perhaps TRBD2 (6 bases). The CDR3 totals 14 residues. CDR1 LGHDT and CDR2 YNNKEL come from the germline V gene (reference sequence). V lost 5 bases and J 4 bases, leaving 14 bases between the germline ends. The CDR3 region has the DNA TGTGCCAGCAGCTCACTAGCTGAGGGAGAGACCCAGTACTTC. Translating it yields CASSSLAEGETQYF.

The chain joins TRBV6-5 to TRBJ2-3; 8 bases agree with TRBD2. There are 14 residues in the CDR3. V lost 6 bases, J lost 2 bases, and 4 bases stayed unmatched. Germline V gives CDR1 MNHEY, CDR2 SVGAGI. As DNA, the CDR3 is TGTGCCAGCAGCTCGCGGGGGGCCACAGATACGCAGTATTTT. Translating gives CASSSRGATDTQYF.

This clone has just a few counts. The rearrangement joins TRBV4-1 to TRBJ1-5; D remains unclear. CDR1 and CDR2 from the germline V gene are MGHRA and YSYEKL. The CDR3 extends over 15 amino acids. V shed 4 bases and J shed 5 bases, with 15 bases lying between them. CDR3 nucleotide sequence: TGCGCCAGCAGCCTTATTAAGGCCCAGGATCAGCCCCAGCATTTT. Translating it yields CASSLIKAQDQPQHF.

The chain joins TRBV10-2 to TRBJ2-1; D may be TRBD2 (6 bases). Trimming took 6 bases from V and 0 from J, leaving 12 bases between them. In germline, CDR1 is WSHSY, CDR2 SAAADI. CDR3 length equals 15 residues. For the CDR3, the DNA is TGCGCCAGCAGACGGGACGGGAGCTCCTACAATGAGCAGTTCTTC. It codes for CASRRDGSSYNEQFF.

The chain has TRBV6-5 and TRBJ1-5; D is possibly TRBD1 (6 bases). The CDR3 consists of 15 residues. Germline V gives CDR1 MNHEY, CDR2 SVGAGI. V lost 6 bases and J 1 base, leaving 13 bases between the germline ends. The CDR3 loop is CASRADRLSNQPQHF. CDR3 DNA: TGTGCCAGCAGAGCCGACAGGCTGAGCAATCAGCCCCAGCATTTT.

This clone appeared a few times. V gene TRBV2 combines with J gene TRBJ1-6, with TRBD1 as a possible D gene (5 bases). CDR1 is SNHLY and CDR2 is FYNNEI in the germline V gene. CDR3 size: 14 residues. Trimming stripped 6 bases from V and 6 bases from J, with 12 bases between. The CDR3 nucleotides are TGTGCCAGCAGGGCCCAGGGTGGTAATTCACCCCTCCACTTT. Its protein is CASRAQGGNSPLHF.

This chain uses TRBV12-3 or TRBV12-4 with TRBJ1-5; D unclear. V was trimmed by 7 bases and J by 0 bases, leaving 7 bases between them. This CDR3 is 13 amino acids long. CDR3 DNA: TGTGCCAGCACACTGTATAGCAATCAGCCCCAGCATTTT. Translated, it gives CASTLYSNQPQHF.

The chain links TRBV9 to TRBJ2-5; perhaps TRBD2 as D (6 bases). CDR1 is SGDLS, CDR2 YYNGEE, per germline. V was trimmed by 0 bases and J by 4 bases, leaving 16 bases between them. CDR3 length: 16 amino acids. CDR3 loop: CASSVGQRVFVETQYF. The CDR3 DNA reads TGTGCCAGCAGCGTAGGCCAGCGGGTGTTCGTAGAGACCCAGTACTTC.

The CDR3 DNA reads TGTGCCAGCAGTTTCGTCGGCGGCGGAGGCGAGCAGTACTTC. Translated, it gives CASSFVGGGGEQYF. The chain links TRBV27 to TRBJ2-7, with D perhaps matching TRBD2 (5 bases). Trimming pared 3 bases from V and 6 bases from J, leaving 15 bases between. Germline values: CDR1 MNHEY, CDR2 SMNVEV (reference sequence). The CDR3 has 14 residues.

The chain is built from TRBV7-8 and TRBJ2-1, with TRBD2 matching over 15 bases. Germline V lookup: CDR1 SGHVS, CDR2 FQNEAQ. This CDR3 has 19 amino acids. V lost 5 bases and J lost 3; bases outside the gene matches: 11. Here the CDR3 reads CASSDGTSGRPLSYNEQFF. The CDR3 DNA sequence: TGTGCCAGCAGCGACGGGACTAGCGGGAGGCCCCTAAGCTACAATGAGCAGTTCTTC.

The V and J genes are TRBV9 and TRBJ1-1; perhaps TRBD1 as D (6 bases). This CDR3 spans 13 amino acids. Germline values: CDR1 SGDLS, CDR2 YYNGEE. Trimming took off 0 bases at V and 11 bases at J, with 14 bases between the two ends. In nucleotides, the CDR3 is TGTGCCAGCAGCGTAGGAACAGGGCCAGGGGCTTTCTTT. Protein product: CASSVGTGPGAFF.

The chain recombines TRBV28 with TRBJ2-7; possible D gene TRBD1, 5 bases. The germline V gene has CDR1 MDHEN and CDR2 SYDVKM. Trimming removed 6 bases at V and 0 bases at J, with 18 bases between. This CDR3 is 16 amino acids long. The DNA for the CDR3 is TGTGCCAGCAGGCAGGGATCGTTTCAAACCTCCTACGAGCAGTACTTC. The encoded protein is CASRQGSFQTSYEQYF.

The J gene is TRBJ1-5, the V gene TRBV30; 12 bases map to TRBD1. The trim removed 5 bases at V and 7 bases at J, leaving 3 bases unmatched. Germline values: CDR1 GTSNPN, CDR2 SVGIG (reference sequence). This CDR3 has 13 residues. CDR3 loop: CAWRDRGLQPQHF. In DNA form, the CDR3 reads TGTGCCTGGCGGGACAGGGGGCTACAGCCCCAGCATTTT.

This clone was seen more than once but under ten times. The CDR3 is CASTTGTSGNTIYF. CDR3 coding DNA: TGCGCCAGCACAACCGGGACTTCTGGAAACACCATATATTTT. V gene TRBV5-1 combines with J gene TRBJ1-3; D perhaps matches TRBD1 (5 bases). Trimming took off 6 bases at V and 1 base at J, with 11 bases between the two ends. The CDR3 spans 14 residues. CDR1 is SGHRS and CDR2 is YFSETQ in the germline V gene.

The V call is TRBV4-1, the J call TRBJ2-3, with 10 bases fitting TRBD2. J lost 4 bases, V lost 0 bases, and 7 bases had no gene match. This CDR3 has 17 residues. Germline V gene sequence: CDR1 MGHRA, CDR2 YSYEKL. DNA for the CDR3: TGCGCCAGCAGCCAAGAGGGCGCCAGCGGGGGGGCAGATACGCAGTATTTT. This encodes CASSQEGASGGADTQYF.

This sequence joins TRBV9 and TRBJ1-6, with 10 bases lining up with TRBD1. Per the germline V gene, CDR1 is SGDLS and CDR2 is YYNGEE. The CDR3 contains 15 residues. Trimming cost V 7 bases and J 7 bases; bases outside gene matches: 8. The chain's CDR3 is CASAETGQGNSPLHF. CDR3 DNA: TGTGCCAGCGCGGAAACGGGACAGGGGAATTCACCCCTCCACTTT.

This chain links TRBV9 with TRBJ1-1; tentative D call: TRBD1 (6 bases). The CDR3 spans 15 residues. Trimming left V 3 bases short and J 5 bases short, with 17 bases between. CDR1 is SGDLS and CDR2 is YYNGEE in the germline V gene. The CDR3 region is CASSGSTGRPTEAFF. CDR3 nucleotides: TGTGCCAGCAGCGGATCGACAGGACGGCCGACTGAAGCTTTCTTT. Drawing the rest from reference TRBV9 and TRBJ1-1, the complete variable domain is DSGVTQTPKHLITATGQRVTLRCSPRSGDLSVYWYQQSLDQGLQFLIQYYNGEERAKGNILERFSAQQFPDLHSELNLSSLELGDSALYFCASSGSTGRPTEAFFGQGTRLTVV.

The chain employs TRBV7-9 and TRBJ1-1; D remains unclear. The CDR3 is 16 residues long. CDR1 SEHNR and CDR2 FQNEAQ come from the germline V gene (reference sequence). The V end was cut by 2 bases, the J end by 4 bases, with 17 bases between. The CDR3 here is CASSLIGGLPGTEAFF. The CDR3 DNA reads as TGTGCCAGCAGCTTAATAGGTGGACTCCCGGGCACTGAAGCTTTCTTT. Combining the CDR3 with reference TRBV7-9 and TRBJ1-1 gives the whole variable domain DTGVSQNPRHKITKRGQNVTFRCDPISEHNRLYWYRQTLGQGPEFLTYFQNEAQLEKSRLLSDRFSAERPKGSFSTLEIQRTEQGDSAMYLCASSLIGGLPGTEAFFGQGTRLTVV.

This clone came up once. The chain carries TRBV7-6 and TRBJ2-1; possibly TRBD1 for D (5 bases). This CDR3 is built from 12 residues. Germline CDR1 and CDR2: SGHVS and FNYEAQ. V was trimmed by 4 bases and J by 8 bases, leaving 9 bases between them. The CDR3 loop is CASSSRQHEQFF. In DNA form, the CDR3 reads TGTGCCAGCAGCTCCCGACAGCATGAGCAGTTCTTC.